The T cell receptor (beta chain) described here comes from a study of cytomegalovirus exposure and HLA in healthy donors. About the research overall: Among the roughly 370 genotyped donors, more than 70% were placed in the Caucasian-associated ancestry cluster.

CDR3 length: 17 residues. Deletions cut 1 base from V and 0 bases from J, with 13 bases between. Germline CDR1 MGHRA, CDR2 YSYEKL. The study ran its PCR with 60 Vbeta and 13 Jbeta primers. Assay used: immunoSEQ multiplex PCR; TCRdb lists only in-frame clones, some missing. The top ten hold approximately 23% of the sample, which has around 110,000 clones, about four fifths seen once. Input material: PBMCs. This receptor was identified in a man aged 30-40 years in good health and CMV-seropositive. V usage is TRBV4-1 and J usage is TRBJ1-3; perhaps TRBD1 as D (6 bases). The CDR3 reads CASSQVGIQGSGNTIYF. The DNA for the CDR3 is TGCGCCAGCAGCCAAGTGGGGATACAGGGCTCTGGAAACACCATATATTTT.